The 21 T cell receptor beta chains reported below all come from one sample, sequenced in a study of read filtering for tumor transcriptome and immune sequencing (dated by TCRdb to the early 2020s). This sample was sequenced with an Illumina HiSeq 4000. Starting from 350 to 450 ng RNA, TCR libraries were constructed with the Immunoverse kit using molecular barcoded adaptors that cover the alpha/delta and beta/gamma chains. TCRdb handled the public reads itself, with Q25 trimming in fastp and clone calling in MiXCR, and kept productive beta chains. Rows with a matching CDR3 protein are joined into one entry that keeps the most common DNA and genes. Across this sample there are roughly 5,800 distinct CDR3 sequences, with around a quarter seen only once. Approximately 52% of the sample goes to the ten largest clones. The sequenced sample was a population of CD138-negative cells sorted from bone marrow. In light of the paper, this sample's cell subset or site label describes: bone marrow mononuclear cells depleted of CD138+ plasma/myeloma cells by negative magnetic selection. These receptors all stem from a donor at least 40 years old with multiple myeloma.

Note on this clonotype: One junction end disagrees with the germline gene, perhaps due to a read error. The chain carries TRBV6-2 or TRBV6-3 and TRBJ1-5; the match to TRBD1 covers 7 bases. CDR1 and CDR2 from the germline V gene are MNHEY and SVGEGT. This CDR3 is built from 16 residues. The DNA of the CDR3 is TGTGCCAGCAGCACAGTCCGGGACAGTTCCAATCGGCCCCAGCACTTT. As protein: CASSTVRDSSNRPQHF.

V gene TRBV24-1 combines with J gene TRBJ2-2; D remains ambiguous. The CDR3 extends over 15 amino acids. V dropped 2 bases and J dropped 1 base, with 7 bases sitting between them. Germline CDR1 reads KGHDR; CDR2 reads SFDVKD. The CDR3 nucleotides read TGTGCCACCAGTGATTCGACACTGAACACCGGGGAGCTGTTTTTT. It yields the protein CATSDSTLNTGELFF.

This clonotype was detected many times. The chain combines TRBV2 with TRBJ2-2, with a possible D match to TRBD2 (6 bases). V was pared by 3 bases and J by 1 base, with 9 bases between. The germline CDR1 and CDR2 sequences are SNHLY and FYNNEI. CDR3 length: 15 residues. The CDR3 loop is CASSEGGGNTGELFF. DNA for the CDR3: TGTGCCAGCAGTGAGGGGGGAGGGAACACCGGGGAGCTGTTTTTT.

This clonotype was recorded many times. The rearrangement links TRBV19 to TRBJ2-1; 11 bases fit TRBD2. Germline lookup yields CDR1 LNHDA and CDR2 SQIVND (reference sequence). The CDR3 is 16 amino acids. The V and J ends lost 9 bases and 8 bases, in that order; junction bases with no gene match: 15. The CDR3, as DNA: TGTGCCAGGATTTTGCCCCTGTCTAGCGGGAGGTATGAGCAGTTCTTC. Its protein is CARILPLSSGRYEQFF.

Notes on this clonotype: A much larger clone differs from this one at a single base, so this may be a read error. The J gene is TRBJ1-3, the V gene TRBV29-1; D gene uncertain. The CDR3 sequence is 13 residues long. Germline V gene sequence: CDR1 SQVTM, CDR2 ANQGSEA. Here the CDR3 reads CCVDGIAGNTIYF. The CDR3 DNA sequence: TGCTGCGTTGATGGTATTGCTGGAAACACCATATATTTT.

This clonotype was counted at least ten times. This rearrangement joins TRBV20-1 to TRBJ1-1; D unresolved. The CDR3 is made up of 18 amino acids. V was shortened by 8 bases and J by 0 bases, with 28 bases between the two germline ends. Germline lookup yields CDR1 DFQATT and CDR2 SNEGSKA (reference sequence). CDR3 residues: CSSFRFWEAGAMNTEAFF. The CDR3 region has the DNA TGCAGTTCATTTCGCTTCTGGGAGGCCGGAGCCATGAACACTGAAGCTTTCTTT.

Many counts were recorded for this clonotype. The chain employs TRBV13 and TRBJ2-7; 12 nucleotides match TRBD2. Germline CDR1 PRHDT, CDR2 FYEKMQ (reference sequence). The CDR3 spans 14 residues. V dropped 3 bases and J dropped 5; count of bases not matched to a gene: 2. This chain's CDR3 is CASSLRTSGNEQYF. In nucleotides, the CDR3 is TGTGCCAGCAGCTTGAGGACTAGCGGGAACGAGCAGTACTTC. Drawing the rest from reference TRBV13 and TRBJ2-7, the complete variable domain is AAGVIQSPRHLIKEKRETATLKCYPIPRHDTVYWYQQGPGQDPQFLISFYEKMQSDKGSIPDRFSAQQFSDYHSELNMSSLELGDSALYFCASSLRTSGNEQYFGPGTRLTVT.

A word on this clonotype: A far larger clone is only one base removed, so a read error is likely. In DNA, the CDR3 is TGTGCCAGCAGCCCCTCTGCAGGCGAGACCTCTGGGGCCAACGTCCTGACTTTC. Its protein product is CASSPSAGETSGANVLTF. The chain is built from TRBV6-8 and TRBJ2-6; D remains ambiguous. CDR1 is MNHGY, CDR2 SAAAGT, per germline. The CDR3 loop spans 18 amino acids. Trimming shortened V by 6 bases and J by 0 bases, and 18 bases separated the two germline ends.

Comments on this clonotype: Possible read error: a much larger clone is one base away. This chain uses TRBV12-3 or TRBV12-4 with TRBJ2-3; 9 nucleotides line up with TRBD1. The trim removed 6 bases at V and 1 base at J, leaving 5 bases unmatched. The CDR3 loop spans 15 amino acids. CDR3 in DNA: TGTGCCAGCAGCCGGACAGGGGTCCGCACAGATACGCAGTATTTT. It codes for CASSRTGVRTDTQYF.

This clonotype was observed once. The rearrangement links TRBV2 to TRBJ2-1, with unresolved D. Germline CDR1 and CDR2: SNHLY and FYNNEI. This CDR3 is built from 10 residues. V was cut by 8 bases and J by 9 bases, with 8 bases left in between. The CDR3 DNA is TGTGCCAGCTCACCGGGTGAGCAGTTCTTC. Its protein product is CASSPGEQFF. Variable domain in full (rest from reference TRBV2 and TRBJ2-1): EPEVTQTPSHQVTQMGQEVILRCVPISNHLYFYWYRQILGQKVEFLVSFYNNEISEKSEIFDDQFSVERPDGSNFTLKIRSTKLEDSAMYFCASSPGEQFFGPGTRLTVL.

The rearrangement links TRBV6-1 to TRBJ2-1, with TRBD2 matching 14 bases. Germline trimming cut 4 bases from V and 11 bases from J; bases unmatched to any gene: 7. The CDR3 is made up of 15 amino acids. Germline CDR1 reads MNHNS; CDR2 reads SASEGT. CDR3 bases: TGTGCCAGCAGTGTACCGGGACTAGCGGGAGTGAAGCAGTTCTTC. Its translation: CASSVPGLAGVKQFF.

This clonotype was counted many times. The chain has TRBV25-1 and TRBJ2-1, with a possible D match to TRBD2 (5 bases). There are 16 residues in the CDR3. Germline V gene lookup returns CDR1 MGHDK and CDR2 SYGVNS. V lost 5 bases, J lost 2 bases, and 16 bases lay in between. The chain's CDR3 is CASSRLEAAPYNEQFF. The CDR3 coding sequence is TGTGCCAGCAGTCGTCTCGAAGCGGCCCCCTACAATGAGCAGTTCTTC.

This clonotype was seen repeatedly, ten times or more. The chain uses TRBV7-2 and TRBJ2-1; 10 nucleotides agree with TRBD2. With V trimmed by 5 bases and J by 0 bases, 1 base remained unmatched. CDR3 length equals 15 residues. Germline V CDR1 and CDR2: SGHTA, FQGNSA. CDR3 DNA sequence: TGTGCCAGCAGCCCTAGCGGGAGCTCCTACAATGAGCAGTTCTTC. It encodes CASSPSGSSYNEQFF.

Comments on this clonotype: A read error may account for a junction end that differs from germline. The chain has TRBV20-1 and TRBJ1-1, with D maybe TRBD1 (6 bases). The germline CDR1 and CDR2 sequences are DFQATT and SNEGSKA (reference sequence). CDR3 size: 13 residues. In DNA form, the CDR3 reads TGCAGTGCTCGGGACAACATGAACGCTGAAGCTTTCTTT. It codes for CSARDNMNAEAFF.

This clonotype appeared many times. This chain connects TRBV20-1 to TRBJ2-7; perhaps TRBD2 as D (7 bases). Trimming removed 0 bases at V and 4 bases at J, with 16 bases between. The V gene's germline CDR1 is DFQATT and CDR2 SNEGSKA (reference sequence). The CDR3 contains 15 residues. Written as DNA, the CDR3 is TGCAGTGCTAGAGATCGCACAGGGACTATATACGAGCAGTACTTC. As protein: CSARDRTGTIYEQYF.

Regarding this clonotype: This sequence may be a read error, since a much larger clone differs from it by one base. This chain joins TRBV7-9 and TRBJ2-3; D is possibly TRBD2 (5 bases). CDR3 length equals 12 residues. Per germline, CDR1 SEHNR and CDR2 FQNEAQ (reference sequence). The ends were cut back, 6 bases at V and 5 bases at J, with 9 bases in the middle. CDR3 sequence: CASSSRGDTQYF. CDR3 coding DNA: TGTGCCAGCAGTTCACGGGGAGATACGCAGTATTTT.

This clonotype was observed at least ten times. The J gene is TRBJ2-1, the V gene TRBV7-9, with D possibly being TRBD1 (6 bases). Germline CDR1 and CDR2: SEHNR and FQNEAQ (reference sequence). V lost 1 base to trimming and J lost 8 bases, with 12 bases between them. The CDR3 sequence is 14 residues long. The CDR3: CASSLGQVGDEQFF. CDR3 in DNA: TGTGCCAGCAGCTTAGGACAGGTCGGCGATGAGCAGTTCTTC. Full variable domain (remainder filled in from reference TRBV7-9 and TRBJ2-1): DTGVSQNPRHKITKRGQNVTFRCDPISEHNRLYWYRQTLGQGPEFLTYFQNEAQLEKSRLLSDRFSAERPKGSFSTLEIQRTEQGDSAMYLCASSLGQVGDEQFFGPGTRLTVL.

Comments on this clonotype: A much larger clone sits a single nucleotide away, making a read error possible. The rearrangement joins TRBV20-1 to TRBJ2-2; D might be TRBD1 (5 bases). Trimming pared 3 bases from V and 3 bases from J, leaving 14 bases between. This CDR3 comprises 15 residues. Germline V gives CDR1 DFQATT, CDR2 SNEGSKA (reference sequence). The CDR3 loop is CSASQTARDTGELFF. The CDR3 DNA sequence: TGCAGTGCTAGCCAAACTGCCAGGGACACCGGGGAGCTGTTTTTT.

The genes are TRBV7-9 and TRBJ1-4; 10 positions match TRBD1. This CDR3 is built from 15 residues. V gave up 5 bases and J gave up 5 bases; unmatched junction bases: 5. CDR1 is SEHNR and CDR2 is FQNEAQ in the germline V gene (reference sequence). The CDR3 nucleotides read TGTGCCAGCAGCACCCGGGACAGGGGCAATGAAAAACTGTTTTTT. This translates into CASSTRDRGNEKLFF.

The table lists this clonotype with many counts. V is TRBV14 and J is TRBJ2-1; 9 positions match TRBD2. Germline-derived CDR1 and CDR2 are SGHDN and FVKESK. This CDR3 has 17 residues. V was clipped by 4 bases and J by 4 bases; unmatched bases: 11. The CDR3 sequence is CASSLRFLAGPYNEQFF. Written as DNA, the CDR3 is TGTGCCAGCAGCCTAAGGTTTCTAGCGGGGCCATACAATGAGCAGTTCTTC. The variable domain in full, with the rest retrieved from reference TRBV14 and TRBJ2-1, is EAGVTQFPSHSVIEKGQTVTLRCDPISGHDNLYWYRRVMGKEIKFLLHFVKESKQDESGMPNNRFLAERTGGTYSTLKVQPAELEDSGVYFCASSLRFLAGPYNEQFFGPGTRLTVL.

This clonotype was found many times. V and J are TRBV5-4 and TRBJ2-1, with a weak D call TRBD1 (7 bases). The germline V gene encodes CDR1 SGHNT and CDR2 YYREEE (reference sequence). The germline V and J ends were trimmed by 0 bases and 6 bases, with 10 bases remaining between them. This CDR3 has 14 amino acids. The CDR3 reads CASSLDQGGNEQFF. In nucleotides, the CDR3 is TGTGCCAGCAGCTTGGATCAGGGGGGCAATGAGCAGTTCTTC.